This TCR beta chain stems from a study of CD8+ T cells in alopecia areata. Germline V lookup: CDR1 GTSNPN, CDR2 SVGIG (reference sequence). The CDR3 consists of 14 residues. The V gene end was trimmed by 4 bases and the J gene end by 4 bases; junction bases not matched to a gene: 9. Study findings and constraints: Especially in alopecia totalis/universalis, lesional scalp showed greater clonality than normal scalp did. Against the mouse data, patients shared TCRs less clearly, possibly for HLA reasons.

The authors extracted RNA and reverse transcribed it into cDNA as the sequencing template. Clones were sequenced by immunoSEQ multiplex PCR, and TCRdb holds only the in-frame ones, with some missing. The table shows 120,000 or so clones, with about 50% occurring only once. To note about this clone: Its antigen remains unidentified.

The specimen sequenced was NKG2D-low CD8+ T cells sorted from blood. The receptor was isolated from a human donor with alopecia areata. This chain connects TRBV30 to TRBJ1-1; 7 bases line up with TRBD1. CDR3 region: CAWTLGAGGTEAFF. CDR3 coding DNA: TGTGCCTGGACCCTAGGGGCAGGGGGCACTGAAGCTTTCTTT. The full variable domain, with the rest looked up from reference TRBV30 and TRBJ1-1, is SQTIHQWPATLVQPVGSPLSLECTVEGTSNPNLYWYRQAAGRGLQLLFYSVGIGQISSEVPQNLSASRPQDRQFILSSKKLLLSDSGFYLCAWTLGAGGTEAFFGQGTRLTVV.